The 31 T cell receptor beta chains given below trace back to one sample, sequenced in a study of shared clonotypes between healthy human individuals. Produced via immunoSEQ multiplex PCR; TCRdb's table is partial and in-frame only. The sample records about 2 million clones, approximately 95% being singletons. The specimen was naive CD4+ T cells sorted from blood. Subset specified: CD45RA+ positively selected. These receptors were obtained from a man younger than 35 in good health.

The chain joins TRBV9 to TRBJ2-7; 7 bases map to TRBD2. Trimming at V came to 1 base and at J to 6 bases, leaving 4 bases not matched to a gene. Germline CDR1 is SGDLS and CDR2 is YYNGEE. The CDR3 length is 13 residues. Here the CDR3 reads CASSVTGGGEQYF. The CDR3 nucleotides read TGTGCCAGCAGCGTAACCGGCGGGGGCGAGCAGTACTTC.

This CDR3 is CASSLGGRTYNEQFF. CDR3 DNA: TGTGCCAGCAGCTTAGGAGGGAGAACCTACAATGAGCAGTTCTTC. The chain has TRBV5-8 and TRBJ2-1, with a possible D match to TRBD2 (6 bases). The CDR3 has 15 residues. The V gene's germline CDR1 is SGHTS and CDR2 YDEGEE. The V end was cut by 2 bases, the J end by 2 bases, with 11 bases between.

This chain uses TRBV4-1 with TRBJ1-5; D remains ambiguous. CDR3 length: 15 amino acids. Germline CDR1 and CDR2: MGHRA and YSYEKL. Between the trimmed V and J ends, which lost 0 bases and 1 base, there was a span of 7 bases. CDR3 sequence (DNA): TGCGCCAGCAGCCAAGAAGGTCCCAGCAATCAGCCCCAGCATTTT. Encoded protein: CASSQEGPSNQPQHF.

The genes are TRBV10-2 and TRBJ1-3; D might be TRBD1 (5 bases). Germline V gene sequence: CDR1 WSHSY, CDR2 SAAADI. This CDR3 region has 15 residues. V was trimmed by 5 bases and J by 4 bases, leaving 15 bases between them. The CDR3 protein is CASSSAGGYGNTIYF. The CDR3 DNA sequence: TGCGCCAGCAGTTCGGCGGGGGGTTACGGAAACACCATATATTTT.

The chain recombines TRBV7-3 with TRBJ2-1, with 8 bases identical to TRBD2. The V and J ends lost 2 bases and 1 base, in that order; junction bases with no gene match: 16. CDR3 size: 20 residues. Germline CDR1 reads SGHTA; CDR2 reads FQGTGA. CDR3: CASSLDPVAGRQSSYNEQFF. The CDR3 DNA reads TGTGCCAGCAGCTTAGACCCGGTAGCGGGGCGCCAGAGTTCCTACAATGAGCAGTTCTTC.

This rearrangement joins TRBV6-5 to TRBJ1-4; 8 bases map to TRBD1. The CDR3 is 14 residues long. V lost 5 bases, J lost 8 bases, and 7 bases stayed unmatched. Germline-derived CDR1 and CDR2 are MNHEY and SVGAGI. The CDR3 region has the DNA TGTGCCAGCAGTGACAGGGGAGAACGCGAAAAACTGTTTTTT. Translation gives CASSDRGEREKLFF.

The chain recombines TRBV27 with TRBJ1-6; tentative D call: TRBD1 (5 bases). CDR1 and CDR2 from the germline V gene are MNHEY and SMNVEV (reference sequence). The CDR3 is 13 amino acids. Between the trimmed V and J ends, which lost 7 bases and 10 bases, there was a span of 14 bases. CDR3 nucleotides: TGTGCCAGCACACCCCCGGAGGGGTCACCCCTCCACTTT. It yields the protein CASTPPEGSPLHF.

This clone was counted once. The chain has TRBV19 and TRBJ1-1; D is unresolved. The CDR3 sequence is 13 residues long. In germline, CDR1 is LNHDA, CDR2 SQIVND (reference sequence). V lost 7 bases and J lost 3, with 12 bases in between. CDR3: CASMRQRDTEAFF. CDR3 DNA sequence: TGTGCCAGTATGAGGCAACGAGACACTGAAGCTTTCTTT.

V and J are TRBV7-8 and TRBJ2-7; D tentatively reads TRBD1 or TRBD2 (6 bases each). The germline CDR1 and CDR2 sequences are SGHVS and FQNEAQ. The CDR3 consists of 14 residues. V lost 5 bases and J 3 bases, leaving 14 bases between the germline ends. This CDR3 is CASSAQGTYYEQYF. The CDR3 DNA follows: TGTGCCAGCAGCGCCCAGGGGACTTACTACGAGCAGTACTTC.

V usage is TRBV28 and J usage is TRBJ2-7; D is possibly TRBD2 (5 bases). Trimming shortened V by 6 bases and J by 6 bases, and 18 bases separated the two germline ends. CDR1 and CDR2 (germline): MDHEN, SYDVKM. The CDR3 has 14 residues. For the CDR3, the DNA is TGTGCCAGCAGCTCTCCTGAGGGCCCCGGCGAGCAGTACTTC. Its translation is CASSSPEGPGEQYF.

This rearrangement joins TRBV5-6 to TRBJ2-3; 9 positions agree with TRBD1. The CDR3 covers 15 residues. Trimming took 3 bases from V and 2 from J; bases not matched to a gene: 4. CDR1 and CDR2 (germline): SGHDT, YYEEEE. CDR3 protein: CASSSQGAVTDTQYF. The CDR3 DNA follows: TGTGCCAGCAGCTCACAGGGGGCGGTCACAGATACGCAGTATTTT.

J is TRBJ1-5 and V is TRBV7-9; D remains ambiguous. Trimming shortened V by 5 bases and J by 3 bases, and 14 bases separated the two germline ends. Germline lookup yields CDR1 SEHNR and CDR2 FQNEAQ (reference sequence). This CDR3 region has 15 residues. The CDR3 spells CASSQRMWTNQPQHF. The CDR3 DNA sequence: TGTGCCAGCAGCCAAAGGATGTGGACCAATCAGCCCCAGCATTTT. Filled out from reference TRBV7-9 and TRBJ1-5, the complete variable domain reads DTGVSQNPRHKITKRGQNVTFRCDPISEHNRLYWYRQTLGQGPEFLTYFQNEAQLEKSRLLSDRFSAERPKGSFSTLEIQRTEQGDSAMYLCASSQRMWTNQPQHFGDGTRLSIL.

The V gene is TRBV4-2, the J gene TRBJ2-6, with TRBD2 identical over 14 bases. Germline CDR1 and CDR2: LGHNA and YNFKEQ. The CDR3 totals 21 residues. The V segment lost 3 bases and the J segment 0 bases; nucleotides outside the gene matches: 10. The CDR3, as DNA: TGTGCCAGCAGCCACCCCGGGACTAGCGGGGGATCCCTCTCTGGGGCCAACGTCCTGACTTTC. The encoded protein is CASSHPGTSGGSLSGANVLTF.

This sequence joins TRBV6-1 and TRBJ1-2; D not resolved. The germline V gene encodes CDR1 MNHNS and CDR2 SASEGT. V lost 10 bases and J 3 bases, leaving 18 bases between the germline ends. The CDR3 covers 14 residues. CDR3 nucleotide sequence: TGTGCCACACAGACGAGGCTAGTGGACTATGGCTACACCTTC. Translation: CATQTRLVDYGYTF.

On this clone: The sample contains more than one DNA sequence encoding this CDR3. The V call is TRBV5-4, the J call TRBJ2-5; D may be TRBD1 or TRBD2 (5 bases each). V lost 0 bases and J lost 1, with 7 bases in between. This CDR3 comprises 14 residues. CDR1 SGHNT and CDR2 YYREEE come from the germline V gene (reference sequence). The CDR3 DNA reads TGTGCCAGCAGCTTGGGAGGGGTCCAAGAGACCCAGTACTTC. This translates into CASSLGGVQETQYF. Together with reference TRBV5-4 and TRBJ2-5, the CDR3 gives the full variable domain: ETGVTQSPTHLIKTRGQQVTLRCSSQSGHNTVSWYQQALGQGPQFIFQYYREEENGRGNFPPRFSGLQFPNYSSELNVNALELDDSALYLCASSLGGVQETQYFGPGTRLLVL.

The rearrangement links TRBV6-5 to TRBJ2-7, with a tentative D call TRBD1 (6 bases). V was pared by 6 bases and J by 0 bases, with 15 bases between. The germline gives CDR1 MNHEY, CDR2 SVGAGI. The CDR3 has 15 residues. CDR3 in DNA: TGTGCCAGCAGGGGTACAGGGTACCTCTCCTACGAGCAGTACTTC. This translates into CASRGTGYLSYEQYF.

This clone was found once. The chain employs TRBV7-9 and TRBJ2-5; TRBD1 matches at 7 bases. There are 17 residues in the CDR3. Germline CDR1 reads SEHNR; CDR2 reads FQNEAQ (reference sequence). V gave up 5 bases and J gave up 5 bases; unmatched junction bases: 17. The CDR3 is CASSPRDSITNRETQYF. In DNA, the CDR3 is TGTGCCAGCAGCCCCCGGGACAGTATCACCAACAGGGAGACCCAGTACTTC.

The chain links TRBV6-1 to TRBJ1-4, with 9 bases lining up with TRBD1. This CDR3 is 13 amino acids long. The germline V gene has CDR1 MNHNS and CDR2 SASEGT. The ends lost 8 bases at V and 7 bases at J; junction bases unmatched: 5. CDR3 in DNA: TGTGCCAGCCGGGACAGGGTCCCTGAAAAACTGTTTTTT. Translating it yields CASRDRVPEKLFF.

This clone occurred once. This rearrangement joins TRBV10-3 to TRBJ1-2, with D maybe TRBD1 (5 bases). The CDR3 loop spans 15 amino acids. Germline V gives CDR1 ENHRY, CDR2 SYGVKD. V dropped 10 bases and J dropped 1 base, with 19 bases sitting between them. The DNA for the CDR3 is TGTGCCACCCGGACGGCAGGGCAAAATAACTATGGCTACACCTTC. This sequence encodes CATRTAGQNNYGYTF.

This clone was observed a single time. This chain links TRBV10-3 with TRBJ1-1; weak D call: TRBD1 (6 bases). The CDR3 is 13 amino acids. Germline CDR1 reads ENHRY; CDR2 reads SYGVKD. V was shortened by 9 bases and J by 0 bases, with 11 bases between the two germline ends. CDR3 DNA sequence: TGTGCCATTGGACAGTTAATGAACACTGAAGCTTTCTTT. As protein: CAIGQLMNTEAFF.

The chain joins TRBV4-1 to TRBJ2-7; perhaps TRBD1 as D (5 bases). CDR3 length equals 15 residues. The germline gives CDR1 MGHRA, CDR2 YSYEKL. V lost 0 bases, J lost 4 bases, and 13 bases lay in between. CDR3 amino acids: CASSQDKDIFYEQYF. The CDR3 DNA reads TGCGCCAGCAGCCAAGATAAGGACATTTTTTACGAGCAGTACTTC.

This clone was observed a single time. The chain uses TRBV7-9 and TRBJ1-5; 12 bases match TRBD1. The CDR3 consists of 17 residues. J gave up 9 bases and V 3 bases, and 12 bases lay outside the gene matches. Germline V lookup: CDR1 SEHNR, CDR2 FQNEAQ (reference sequence). CDR3 amino acids: CASSFGTGGGWSGPQHF. The CDR3 DNA follows: TGTGCCAGCAGCTTTGGGACAGGGGGCGGCTGGAGCGGGCCCCAGCATTTT.

This rearrangement joins TRBV2 to TRBJ2-7, with 11 bases matching TRBD2. Germline V gene data show CDR1 as SNHLY and CDR2 as FYNNEI. There are 18 residues in the CDR3. V shed 6 bases and J 1 base; nucleotides not matched to a gene: 14. The CDR3 loop is CASRKGLAGGRPSYEQYF. Written as DNA, the CDR3 is TGTGCCAGCAGGAAGGGTCTAGCGGGGGGACGACCTTCCTACGAGCAGTACTTC. The full variable domain, its missing parts supplied by reference TRBV2 and TRBJ2-7, is EPEVTQTPSHQVTQMGQEVILRCVPISNHLYFYWYRQILGQKVEFLVSFYNNEISEKSEIFDDQFSVERPDGSNFTLKIRSTKLEDSAMYFCASRKGLAGGRPSYEQYFGPGTRLTVT.

The rearrangement joins TRBV25-1 to TRBJ1-2; 7 bases align to TRBD1. CDR1 is MGHDK and CDR2 is SYGVNS in the germline V gene. V trimming: 1 base; J trimming: 8 bases; junction bases outside the gene matches: 1. The CDR3 runs to 12 residues. The CDR3 DNA is TGTGCCAGCAGTGAATTAGGGGGCGGCTACACCTTC. This codes for CASSELGGGYTF.

The CDR3 DNA reads as TGTGCCAGCGGCCGCCTCGGGACCACAGATACGCAGTATTTT. Its protein product is CASGRLGTTDTQYF. The chain employs TRBV6-5 and TRBJ2-3; D possibly matches TRBD1 or TRBD2 (5 bases each). V lost 8 bases and J lost 2, with 14 bases in between. Germline assignment: CDR1 MNHEY and CDR2 SVGAGI. CDR3 length: 14 amino acids.

The chain combines TRBV10-3 with TRBJ1-5; D gene ambiguous. The V end was cut by 3 bases, the J end by 1 base, with 16 bases between. This CDR3 contains 17 residues. Per germline, CDR1 ENHRY and CDR2 SYGVKD. The CDR3 DNA is TGTGCCATCAGTGATAGCGAGGCCATAATAAGCAATCAGCCCCAGCATTTT. This gives the protein CAISDSEAIISNQPQHF.

The genes are TRBV15 and TRBJ1-5; 7 bases line up with TRBD1. Looked up from germline, CDR1 is LNHNV and CDR2 is YYDKDF (reference sequence). The ends lost 0 bases at V and 4 bases at J; junction bases unmatched: 3. This CDR3 is 15 amino acids long. The CDR3 DNA reads TGTGCCACCAGCAGAGATGACAGGGCTAATCAGCCCCAGCATTTT. Translating it yields CATSRDDRANQPQHF.

The chain recombines TRBV18 with TRBJ1-5; D uncertain. Between the trimmed V and J ends, which lost 5 bases and 1 base, there was a span of 12 bases. The CDR3 extends over 15 amino acids. The germline CDR1 and CDR2 sequences are KGHSH and LQKENI. In DNA, the CDR3 is TGTGCCAGCTCAAAGCGGACGGTGAGCAATCAGCCCCAGCATTTT. It translates to CASSKRTVSNQPQHF. Supplemented by reference TRBV18 and TRBJ1-5, the full variable domain reads NAGVMQNPRHLVRRRGQEARLRCSPMKGHSHVYWYRQLPEEGLKFMVYLQKENIIDESGMPKERFSAEFPKEGPSILRIQQVVRGDSAAYFCASSKRTVSNQPQHFGDGTRLSIL.

The CDR3 nucleotides read TGTGCCAGCAGTGAAGTCAGGACCCTCTCTGGGGCCAACGTCCTGACTTTC. It translates to CASSEVRTLSGANVLTF. V and J are TRBV2 and TRBJ2-6; D call uncertain. With 1 base removed from V and 0 bases from J, the gap between germline ends came to 10 bases. This CDR3 region has 17 residues. Germline values: CDR1 SNHLY, CDR2 FYNNEI.

V is TRBV6-1 and J is TRBJ1-2; TRBD1 is a possible D gene (5 bases). CDR1 and CDR2 from the germline V gene are MNHNS and SASEGT. The CDR3 is 12 residues long. The germline V and J ends were trimmed by 6 bases and 3 bases, with 8 bases remaining between them. The CDR3 DNA reads as TGTGCCAGCAGCAGGGACGACTATGGCTACACCTTC. Translating gives CASSRDDYGYTF.

The chain couples TRBV11-2 to TRBJ2-7; no definite D call. The CDR3 spans 14 residues. V was shortened by 2 bases and J by 4 bases, with 12 bases between the two germline ends. From germline, CDR1 is SGHAT and CDR2 FQNNGV. This CDR3 is CASSLMADVYEQYF. DNA for the CDR3: TGTGCCAGCAGCTTAATGGCCGACGTATACGAGCAGTACTTC. Complete variable domain (other parts from reference TRBV11-2 and TRBJ2-7): EAGVAQSPRYKIIEKRQSVAFWCNPISGHATLYWYQQILGQGPKLLIQFQNNGVVDDSQLPKDRFSAERLKGVDSTLKIQPAKLEDSAVYLCASSLMADVYEQYFGPGTRLTVT.